The 31 T cell receptor beta chains listed next were all sequenced from one sample in a study of control samples from healthy donors and cancer patients. TCRdb's copy holds only in-frame clones and misses some; the assay was immunoSEQ multiplex PCR. Of more than 150,000 clones listed, just under 95% are singletons. The sequencing sample was made of blood. These receptors all come from a man between 18 and 35 years old in good health.

The rearrangement uses TRBV11-3 and TRBJ1-5; tentatively, D is TRBD1 (5 bases). The CDR3 spans 16 residues. The germline CDR1 and CDR2 sequences are SGHNT and YENEEA. V shed 1 base and J shed 7 bases, with 17 bases lying between them. CDR3 sequence (DNA): TGTGCCAGCAGCTTAGTTCGCACGGCAGGGAAACAGCCCCAGCATTTT. Translated: CASSLVRTAGKQPQHF.

This clone was detected once. The rearrangement links TRBV6-6 to TRBJ2-3; no firm D call. Trimming cost V 6 bases and J 5 bases, with 9 bases left between them. Looked up from germline, CDR1 is MNHNY and CDR2 is SVGAGI (reference sequence). The CDR3 is made up of 12 amino acids. The CDR3 region is CASRQAKDTQYF. As DNA, the CDR3 is TGTGCCAGCAGGCAGGCCAAAGATACGCAGTATTTT.

The genes are TRBV6-6 and TRBJ1-2; D is possibly TRBD1 (5 bases). Trimming removed 5 bases at V and 5 bases at J, with 9 bases between. The V gene's germline CDR1 is MNHNY and CDR2 SVGAGI (reference sequence). This CDR3 region has 12 residues. The CDR3 DNA is TGTGCCAGCAGTGAGGGGAGGTATGGCTACACCTTC. This encodes CASSEGRYGYTF.

This clone came up once. The chain links TRBV28 to TRBJ2-1; TRBD1 is a possible D gene (5 bases). V lost 2 bases, J lost 3 bases, and 17 bases lay in between. CDR1 is MDHEN, CDR2 SYDVKM, per germline. The length of the CDR3 is 17 residues. The CDR3 sequence is CASSLGLVAGFYNEQFF. CDR3 bases: TGTGCCAGCAGTTTAGGGCTCGTTGCAGGGTTCTACAATGAGCAGTTCTTC.

The chain uses TRBV27 and TRBJ1-3; D gene uncertain. CDR3 size: 14 residues. Trimming shortened V by 6 bases and J by 3 bases, and 12 bases separated the two germline ends. Germline lookup yields CDR1 MNHEY and CDR2 SMNVEV (reference sequence). CDR3 bases: TGTGCCAGCAGACGGGGAGCAAGTGGAAACACCATATATTTT. Its translation is CASRRGASGNTIYF.

This chain connects TRBV25-1 to TRBJ2-5, with D possibly being TRBD1 (6 bases). V was shortened by 1 base and J by 1 base, with 13 bases between the two germline ends. Germline CDR1 and CDR2: MGHDK and SYGVNS. The CDR3 has 16 amino acids. CDR3 region: CASSELGGPLQETQYF. The CDR3 DNA reads TGTGCCAGCAGTGAATTAGGGGGACCTCTCCAAGAGACCCAGTACTTC.

The CDR3 loop is CASSEVSGGGTDTQYF. CDR3 in DNA: TGTGCCAGCAGTGAGGTATCGGGGGGGGGCACAGATACGCAGTATTTT. The chain links TRBV25-1 to TRBJ2-3; 8 nucleotides line up with TRBD2. V was clipped by 3 bases and J by 1 base; unmatched bases: 6. Germline V CDR1 and CDR2: MGHDK, SYGVNS. The CDR3 contains 16 residues.

The chain recombines TRBV30 with TRBJ1-3; tentatively, D is TRBD1 (6 bases). Germline V gives CDR1 GTSNPN, CDR2 SVGIG (reference sequence). The CDR3 runs to 15 residues. The V end was cut by 1 base, the J end by 4 bases, with 14 bases between. The CDR3 DNA follows: TGTGCCTGGAGTGAGGGGGGGCGCCGGGGAAACACCATATATTTT. Translated, it gives CAWSEGGRRGNTIYF. Full variable domain (remainder filled in from reference TRBV30 and TRBJ1-3): SQTIHQWPATLVQPVGSPLSLECTVEGTSNPNLYWYRQAAGRGLQLLFYSVGIGQISSEVPQNLSASRPQDRQFILSSKKLLLSDSGFYLCAWSEGGRRGNTIYFGEGSWLTVV.

The chain recombines TRBV19 with TRBJ1-4; TRBD1 aligns across 7 bases. CDR1 and CDR2 from the germline V gene are LNHDA and SQIVND (reference sequence). This CDR3 is built from 16 residues. With V trimmed by 4 bases and J by 0 bases, 5 bases remained unmatched. CDR3 region: CASSKGTATTNEKLFF. CDR3 coding DNA: TGTGCCAGTAGTAAAGGGACAGCTACAACTAATGAAAAACTGTTTTTT.

The CDR3 DNA follows: TGTGCCAGCAGTGAGCTGTATAGCAATCAGCCCCAGCATTTT. Residues: CASSELYSNQPQHF. The chain combines TRBV6-1 with TRBJ1-5, with D hard to call. The V end was cut by 3 bases, the J end by 0 bases, with 6 bases between. The CDR3 runs to 14 residues. Germline-derived CDR1 and CDR2 are MNHNS and SASEGT.

The count of this clone is one. V usage is TRBV11-2 and J usage is TRBJ2-7; 10 bases align to TRBD2. Per the germline V gene, CDR1 is SGHAT and CDR2 is FQNNGV. This CDR3 is 15 amino acids long. V lost 4 bases to trimming and J lost 2 bases; unmatched junction nucleotides: 5. The CDR3 reads CASSSTSGDTYEQYF. The CDR3 DNA sequence: TGTGCCAGCAGCTCCACTAGCGGGGACACCTACGAGCAGTACTTC.

The chain carries TRBV5-1 and TRBJ2-2; D not resolved. The CDR3 runs to 14 residues. Germline values: CDR1 SGHRS, CDR2 YFSETQ. Between the trimmed V and J ends, which lost 0 bases and 1 base, there was a span of 4 bases. CDR3 bases: TGCGCCAGCAGCTTGGGACAGAACACCGGGGAGCTGTTTTTT. Translated: CASSLGQNTGELFF.

This chain joins TRBV6-5 and TRBJ1-4; 7 bases align to TRBD1. Germline assignment: CDR1 MNHEY and CDR2 SVGAGI. The CDR3 runs to 15 residues. Unmatched junction bases numbered 5, after V lost 2 bases and J lost 5 bases. The CDR3 nucleotides read TGTGCCAGCAGTTACCAGCAGGGGGAAAATGAAAAACTGTTTTTT. Its protein is CASSYQQGENEKLFF.

The chain links TRBV6-1 to TRBJ2-5; 9 bases match TRBD1. The germline gives CDR1 MNHNS, CDR2 SASEGT. V gave up 2 bases and J gave up 4 bases; unmatched junction bases: 5. This CDR3 is 15 amino acids long. CDR3 residues: CASSETGTGRETQYF. Here the CDR3 DNA reads TGTGCCAGCAGTGAAACTGGGACAGGGCGAGAGACCCAGTACTTC.

CDR3 DNA sequence: TGTGCCAGCAGCGGTACTAGCCGGGTGGCGGGTGAGCAGTTCTTC. Translating gives CASSGTSRVAGEQFF. The rearrangement joins TRBV14 to TRBJ2-1, with a weak D call TRBD2 (6 bases). The CDR3 contains 15 residues. Trimming cost V 5 bases and J 9 bases, with 20 bases left between them. Germline values: CDR1 SGHDN, CDR2 FVKESK. The complete variable domain, with remaining parts taken from reference TRBV14 and TRBJ2-1, reads EAGVTQFPSHSVIEKGQTVTLRCDPISGHDNLYWYRRVMGKEIKFLLHFVKESKQDESGMPNNRFLAERTGGTYSTLKVQPAELEDSGVYFCASSGTSRVAGEQFFGPGTRLTVL.

The chain combines TRBV29-1 with TRBJ1-5; TRBD1 agrees at 9 bases. V shed 6 bases, J shed 3 bases, and the junction held 3 bases outside the gene matches. Per germline, CDR1 SQVTM and CDR2 ANQGSEA. This CDR3 is 13 amino acids long. DNA of the CDR3: TGCAGCGTGGGACAGGGATACAATCAGCCCCAGCATTTT. Amino acid sequence: CSVGQGYNQPQHF.

V usage is TRBV12-3 or TRBV12-4 and J usage is TRBJ1-1; no clear D gene. This CDR3 is built from 12 residues. Trimming stripped 3 bases from V and 2 bases from J, with 4 bases between. In nucleotides, the CDR3 is TGTGCCAGCAGTTTTATCAACACTGAAGCTTTCTTT. This translates into CASSFINTEAFF.

J is TRBJ2-3 and V is TRBV2; 10 nucleotides agree with TRBD2. J was trimmed by 0 bases and V by 2 bases; bases with no gene match: 2. The germline gives CDR1 SNHLY, CDR2 FYNNEI. The CDR3 covers 16 residues. The CDR3 coding sequence is TGTGCCAGCAGTGAAAGGACTAGCGGAAGCACAGATACGCAGTATTTT. The encoded protein is CASSERTSGSTDTQYF.

The genes are TRBV11-3 and TRBJ2-3; 8 positions agree with TRBD2. V was pared by 1 base and J by 3 bases, with 3 bases of the junction left unmatched. The CDR3 runs 15 residues. In germline, CDR1 is SGHNT, CDR2 YENEEA. CDR3 sequence reads: CASSLAGGVTDTQYF. For the CDR3, the DNA is TGTGCCAGCAGCTTAGCCGGGGGGGTTACAGATACGCAGTATTTT. Full variable domain (missing parts from reference TRBV11-3 and TRBJ2-3): EAGVVQSPRYKIIEKKQPVAFWCNPISGHNTLYWYLQNLGQGPELLIRYENEEAVDDSQLPKDRFSAERLKGVDSTLKIQPAELGDSAVYLCASSLAGGVTDTQYFGPGTRLTVL.

This clone was recorded only once. The chain is built from TRBV28 and TRBJ2-7; D might be TRBD1 (5 bases). V was cut by 2 bases and J by 5 bases, with 22 bases left in between. This CDR3 has 17 amino acids. CDR1 is MDHEN, CDR2 SYDVKM, per germline. The CDR3 bases are TGTGCCAGCAGTTTAAAAGGTCCGGACAAGGTTTTTCACGAGCAGTACTTC. Its translation: CASSLKGPDKVFHEQYF.

The chain joins TRBV7-3 to TRBJ1-1, with 10 bases aligning to TRBD1. The CDR3 consists of 15 residues. After removal of 5 bases from V and 2 bases from J, the junction contained 5 bases not matched to a gene. Germline assignment: CDR1 SGHTA and CDR2 FQGTGA. CDR3 amino acids: CASSQQTGGNTEAFF. As DNA, the CDR3 is TGTGCCAGCAGCCAACAGACAGGGGGCAACACTGAAGCTTTCTTT.

The chain has TRBV7-8 and TRBJ2-1; 10 bases are a match to TRBD2. Trimming cost V 5 bases and J 4 bases; bases outside gene matches: 17. The CDR3 consists of 19 residues. CDR1 and CDR2 from the germline V gene are SGHVS and FQNEAQ. CDR3 sequence reads: CASSPDGVGLAGVYNEQFF. The CDR3 bases are TGTGCCAGCAGCCCAGACGGAGTAGGGCTAGCGGGGGTGTACAATGAGCAGTTCTTC. Supplemented by reference TRBV7-8 and TRBJ2-1, the full variable domain reads GAGVSQSPRYKVAKRGQDVALRCDPISGHVSLFWYQQALGQGPEFLTYFQNEAQLDKSGLPSDRFFAERPEGSVSTLKIQRTQQEDSAVYLCASSPDGVGLAGVYNEQFFGPGTRLTVL.

The chain links TRBV2 to TRBJ2-2; 13 positions agree with TRBD2. J was trimmed by 6 bases and V by 8 bases; bases with no gene match: 3. Germline CDR1 reads SNHLY; CDR2 reads FYNNEI. The CDR3 covers 14 residues. CDR3 in amino acids: CASQGLAGAGELFF. In DNA form, the CDR3 reads TGTGCCAGCCAAGGACTAGCGGGGGCCGGGGAGCTGTTTTTT.

V usage is TRBV4-1 and J usage is TRBJ2-5; 9 bases fit TRBD1. Germline trimming cut 1 base from V and 2 bases from J; bases unmatched to any gene: 5. The CDR3 has 16 residues. CDR1 and CDR2 (germline): MGHRA, YSYEKL. CDR3 region: CASSQGDRATQETQYF. The CDR3 region has the DNA TGCGCCAGCAGCCAAGGGGACAGGGCAACTCAAGAGACCCAGTACTTC.

V gene TRBV18 combines with J gene TRBJ2-3, with 8 positions matching TRBD2. The CDR3 has 15 amino acids. Germline V gene data show CDR1 as KGHSH and CDR2 as LQKENI. Losses at the gene ends were 5 bases for V and 1 base for J; bases not matched to a gene: 5. This chain's CDR3 is CASSVSGDRTDTQYF. The DNA for the CDR3 is TGTGCCAGCTCAGTTAGCGGGGACCGCACAGATACGCAGTATTTT.

The chain employs TRBV2 and TRBJ2-3; 11 bases match TRBD2. The junction had 4 bases not matched to a gene; V was cut back by 6 bases and J by 2 bases. This CDR3 has 15 amino acids. The germline CDR1 and CDR2 sequences are SNHLY and FYNNEI. The CDR3 DNA reads as TGTGCCAGCAGGAGACTAGCGGGGTTCACAGATACGCAGTATTTT. This codes for CASRRLAGFTDTQYF.

The chain is built from TRBV18 and TRBJ2-7; tentatively, D is TRBD1 (6 bases). The CDR3 is made up of 13 amino acids. The germline V and J ends were trimmed by 4 bases and 6 bases, with 13 bases remaining between them. Germline CDR1 and CDR2: KGHSH and LQKENI. The CDR3 DNA sequence: TGTGCCAGCTCACAAGGGGGAACCTCCGAGCAGTACTTC. Protein product: CASSQGGTSEQYF. The complete variable domain, with remaining parts taken from reference TRBV18 and TRBJ2-7, reads NAGVMQNPRHLVRRRGQEARLRCSPMKGHSHVYWYRQLPEEGLKFMVYLQKENIIDESGMPKERFSAEFPKEGPSILRIQQVVRGDSAAYFCASSQGGTSEQYFGPGTRLTVT.

V gene TRBV12-2 combines with J gene TRBJ1-2; the table's D gene call, TRBD1, was not cross checked with the DNA. TRBV12-2 is shown as a pseudogene. The CDR3 contains 16 residues. CDR3 region: CASRLFDRGPKYGYTF. The CDR3 DNA sequence: TGTGCAAGTCGCTTATTCGACAGGGGCCCCAAGTATGGCTACACCTTC.

J is TRBJ2-7 and V is TRBV5-4; D may be TRBD2 (6 bases). The germline V gene encodes CDR1 SGHNT and CDR2 YYREEE (reference sequence). The germline V and J ends were trimmed by 3 bases and 1 base, with 11 bases remaining between them. The CDR3 spans 14 residues. This CDR3 reads CASSWGRKSYEQYF. The DNA for the CDR3 is TGTGCCAGCAGCTGGGGGAGGAAGTCCTACGAGCAGTACTTC. The full variable domain, rest sourced from reference TRBV5-4 and TRBJ2-7, is ETGVTQSPTHLIKTRGQQVTLRCSSQSGHNTVSWYQQALGQGPQFIFQYYREEENGRGNFPPRFSGLQFPNYSSELNVNALELDDSALYLCASSWGRKSYEQYFGPGTRLTVT.

The CDR3 here is CASSTTSMTMNEQFF. CDR3 DNA: TGTGCCAGCAGCACGACTAGCATGACTATGAATGAGCAGTTCTTC. This chain connects TRBV7-2 to TRBJ2-1, with 7 bases lining up with TRBD2. Germline V lookup: CDR1 SGHTA, CDR2 FQGNSA. The CDR3 sequence is 15 residues long. V lost 5 bases and J lost 7; bases outside the gene matches: 11. Together with reference TRBV7-2 and TRBJ2-1, the CDR3 gives the full variable domain: GAGVSQSPSNKVTEKGKDVELRCDPISGHTALYWYRQSLGQGLEFLIYFQGNSAPDKSGLPSDRFSAERTGGSVSTLTIQRTQQEDSAVYLCASSTTSMTMNEQFFGPGTRLTVL.

This chain uses TRBV19 with TRBJ1-2; perhaps TRBD1 as D (6 bases). Trimming took 4 bases from V and 6 from J, leaving 9 bases between them. The CDR3 extends over 12 amino acids. Germline V CDR1 and CDR2: LNHDA, SQIVND (reference sequence). The CDR3 protein is CASSRTVDGYTF. DNA of the CDR3: TGTGCCAGTAGTAGGACAGTCGATGGCTACACCTTC.